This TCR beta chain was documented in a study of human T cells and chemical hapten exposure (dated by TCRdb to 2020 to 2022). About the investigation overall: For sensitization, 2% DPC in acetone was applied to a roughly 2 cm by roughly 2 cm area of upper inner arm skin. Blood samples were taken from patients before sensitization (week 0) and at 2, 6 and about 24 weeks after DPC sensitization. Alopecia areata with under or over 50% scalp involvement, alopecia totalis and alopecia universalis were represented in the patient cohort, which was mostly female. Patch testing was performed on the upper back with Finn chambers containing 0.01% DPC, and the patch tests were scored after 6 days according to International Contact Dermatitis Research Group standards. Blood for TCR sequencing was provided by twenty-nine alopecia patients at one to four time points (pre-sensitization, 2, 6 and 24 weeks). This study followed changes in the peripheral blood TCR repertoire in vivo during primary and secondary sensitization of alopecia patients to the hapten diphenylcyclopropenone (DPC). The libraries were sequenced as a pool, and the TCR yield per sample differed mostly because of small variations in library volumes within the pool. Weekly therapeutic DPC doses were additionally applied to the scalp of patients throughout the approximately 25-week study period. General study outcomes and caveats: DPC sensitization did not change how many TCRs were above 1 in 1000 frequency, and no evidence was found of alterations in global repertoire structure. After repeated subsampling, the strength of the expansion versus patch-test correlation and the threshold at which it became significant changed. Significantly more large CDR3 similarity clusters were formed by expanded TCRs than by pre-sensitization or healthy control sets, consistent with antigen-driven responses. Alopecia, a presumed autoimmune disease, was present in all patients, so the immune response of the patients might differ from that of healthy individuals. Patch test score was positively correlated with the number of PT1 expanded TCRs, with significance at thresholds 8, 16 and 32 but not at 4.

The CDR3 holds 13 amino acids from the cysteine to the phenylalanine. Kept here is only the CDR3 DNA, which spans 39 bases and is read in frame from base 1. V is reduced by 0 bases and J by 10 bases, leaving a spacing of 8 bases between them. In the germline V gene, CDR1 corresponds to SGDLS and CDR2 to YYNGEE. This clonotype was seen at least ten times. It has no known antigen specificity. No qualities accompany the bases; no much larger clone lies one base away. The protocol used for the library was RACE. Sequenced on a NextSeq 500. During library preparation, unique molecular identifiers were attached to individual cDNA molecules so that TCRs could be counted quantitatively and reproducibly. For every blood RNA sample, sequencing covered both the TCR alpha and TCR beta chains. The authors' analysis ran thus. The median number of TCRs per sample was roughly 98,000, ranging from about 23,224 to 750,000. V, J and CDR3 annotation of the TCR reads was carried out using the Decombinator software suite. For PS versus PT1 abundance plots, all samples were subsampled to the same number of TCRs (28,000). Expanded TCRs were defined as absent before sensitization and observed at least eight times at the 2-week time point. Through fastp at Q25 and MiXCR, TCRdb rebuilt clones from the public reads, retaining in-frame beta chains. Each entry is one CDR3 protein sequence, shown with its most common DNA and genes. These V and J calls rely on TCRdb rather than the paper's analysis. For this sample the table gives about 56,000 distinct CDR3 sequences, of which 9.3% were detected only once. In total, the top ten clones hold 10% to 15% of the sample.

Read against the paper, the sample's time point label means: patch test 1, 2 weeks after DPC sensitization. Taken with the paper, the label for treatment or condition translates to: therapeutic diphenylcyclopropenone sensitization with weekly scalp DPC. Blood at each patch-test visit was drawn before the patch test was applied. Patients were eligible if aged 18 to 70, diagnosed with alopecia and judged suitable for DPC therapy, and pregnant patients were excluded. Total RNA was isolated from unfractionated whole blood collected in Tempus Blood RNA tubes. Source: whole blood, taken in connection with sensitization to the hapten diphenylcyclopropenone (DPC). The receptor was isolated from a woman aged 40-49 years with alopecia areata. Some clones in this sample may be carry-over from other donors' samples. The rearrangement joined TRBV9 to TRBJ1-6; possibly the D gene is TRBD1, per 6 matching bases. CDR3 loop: CASSVATGSPLHF. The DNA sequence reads TGTGCCAGCAGCGTAGCTACAGGGTCACCCCTCCACTTT. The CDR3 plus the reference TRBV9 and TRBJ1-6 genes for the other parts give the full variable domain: DSGVTQTPKHLITATGQRVTLRCSPRSGDLSVYWYQQSLDQGLQFLIQYYNGEERAKGNILERFSAQQFPDLHSELNLSSLELGDSALYFCASSVATGSPLHFGNGTRLTVT.